The clone carrying this T cell receptor (beta chain) came up many times. How the authors handled the data: How many nucleated cells were present was estimated from reference gene primer amplification. This table comes from immunoSEQ multiplex PCR, and its TCRdb copy is limited to in-frame clones, with some not included. V, J and clone size derive from that table, while D and trimming were established from the DNA sequence. The profile covers about 46,000 clones, with 75% to 90% appearing a single time and around 30% taken by the ten largest. Patients from Seattle were sampled longitudinally, starting during active infection. The sample belongs to a study of blood T cell repertoires in COVID-19. On the study more broadly: There were acute and convalescent COVID-19 samples, and they came from the United States, Italy and Spain. From T cells, B-cell-depleted T cells, or PBMCs came the material, which was cDNA or gDNA.

V was pared by 4 bases and J by 11 bases, with 12 bases of the junction left unmatched. CDR3 length: 14 residues. CDR1 SGDLS and CDR2 YYNGEE come from the germline V gene. The material sequenced was peripheral blood. This rearrangement joins TRBV9 to TRBJ1-1; 9 bases agree with TRBD1. The receptor's source is a woman aged 80 or over with COVID-19, enrolled during active disease. The CDR3 here is CASSPGDRVGYAFF. The CDR3 region has the DNA TGTGCCAGCAGCCCCGGGGACAGGGTGGGGTATGCTTTCTTT. Variable domain in full (rest from reference TRBV9 and TRBJ1-1): DSGVTQTPKHLITATGQRVTLRCSPRSGDLSVYWYQQSLDQGLQFLIQYYNGEERAKGNILERFSAQQFPDLHSELNLSSLELGDSALYFCASSPGDRVGYAFFGQGTRLTVV.